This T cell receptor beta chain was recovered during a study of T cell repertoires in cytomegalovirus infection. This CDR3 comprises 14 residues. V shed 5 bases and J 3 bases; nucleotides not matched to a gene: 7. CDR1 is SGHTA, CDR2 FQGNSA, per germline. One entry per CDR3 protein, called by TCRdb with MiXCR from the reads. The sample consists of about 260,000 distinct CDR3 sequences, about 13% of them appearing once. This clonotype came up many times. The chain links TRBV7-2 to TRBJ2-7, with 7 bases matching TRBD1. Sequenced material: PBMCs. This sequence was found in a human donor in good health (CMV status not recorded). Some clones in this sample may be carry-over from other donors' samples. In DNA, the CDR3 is TGTGCCAGCAGCGGACGGACAGGACTCTACGAGCAGTACTTC. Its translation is CASSGRTGLYEQYF.